The 28 T cell receptor beta chains reported below all come from one sample, sequenced in a study of blood T cell repertoires in COVID-19. Sequenced by immunoSEQ multiplex PCR; TCRdb stores in-frame clones only, minus some. Altogether 95,000 to 110,000 clones are present, around 87% being singletons, with the ten largest covering 15%. Sequenced: peripheral blood. Receptors originate from a man between 50 and 59 years old with acute or convalescent COVID-19.

V gene TRBV3-1 (or the pseudogene TRBV3-2) combines with J gene TRBJ2-2, with TRBD2 identical over 11 bases. J was trimmed by 7 bases and V by 4 bases; bases with no gene match: 8. From germline, CDR1 is LGHDT and CDR2 YNNKEL (reference sequence). CDR3 length: 16 residues. The CDR3 coding sequence is TGTGCCAGCAGCCGGGGACTAGCGGCGAAGGGCGGGGAGCTGTTTTTT. Translating it yields CASSRGLAAKGGELFF.

This chain joins TRBV28 and TRBJ2-5; 7 bases map to TRBD1. CDR3 size: 12 residues. The V segment lost 8 bases and the J segment 4 bases; nucleotides outside the gene matches: 4. Germline V gene sequence: CDR1 MDHEN, CDR2 SYDVKM. The CDR3 loop is CASQQGVETQYF. Written as DNA, the CDR3 is TGTGCCAGCCAGCAGGGGGTAGAGACCCAGTACTTC.

The chain links TRBV11-2 to TRBJ2-1; TRBD2 agrees at 10 bases. The V gene's germline CDR1 is SGHAT and CDR2 FQNNGV. CDR3 length: 16 amino acids. V shed 6 bases, J shed 0 bases, and the junction held 5 bases outside the gene matches. In DNA form, the CDR3 reads TGTGCCAGCAGGGGGGCTAGCGGGGGCTCCTACAATGAGCAGTTCTTC. This encodes CASRGASGGSYNEQFF.

The gene calls are TRBV7-8 and TRBJ2-1; tentatively, D is TRBD1 (6 bases). Trimming took 5 bases from V and 6 from J, leaving 23 bases between them. This CDR3 contains 17 residues. Germline V CDR1 and CDR2: SGHVS, FQNEAQ. CDR3 protein: CASSRDLHLGATNEQFF. The CDR3 nucleotides are TGTGCCAGCAGCCGAGACTTACATCTGGGGGCTACCAATGAGCAGTTCTTC.

This chain connects TRBV5-4 to TRBJ2-5; 9 bases match TRBD2. Trimming at V came to 2 bases and at J to 5 bases, leaving 13 bases not matched to a gene. The CDR3 consists of 17 residues. Looked up from germline, CDR1 is SGHNT and CDR2 is YYREEE (reference sequence). CDR3: CASSLGGRSGRGETQYF. Here the CDR3 DNA reads TGTGCCAGCAGCTTAGGAGGTCGTAGCGGGAGAGGTGAGACCCAGTACTTC.

Only a few counts were recorded for this clone. The chain links TRBV5-1 to TRBJ2-7; D may be TRBD2 (5 bases). This CDR3 is built from 16 residues. Germline lookup yields CDR1 SGHRS and CDR2 YFSETQ. Trimming removed 6 bases at V and 0 bases at J, with 19 bases between. The CDR3 DNA reads as TGCGCCAGCACTACCACGGGAAGTGCCTTCTCCTACGAGCAGTACTTC. Translated: CASTTTGSAFSYEQYF.

This clone was detected a few times. The V and J genes are TRBV14 and TRBJ1-2; a weak D match, TRBD1 (6 bases). The CDR3 sequence is 13 residues long. The V end was cut by 1 base, the J end by 7 bases, with 10 bases between. Germline-derived CDR1 and CDR2 are SGHDN and FVKESK. The CDR3 loop reads CASSQGTAPGYTF. The CDR3 region has the DNA TGTGCCAGCAGCCAAGGGACAGCTCCTGGCTACACCTTC.

The chain is built from TRBV3-1 (or the pseudogene TRBV3-2) and TRBJ2-7; D may be TRBD2 (5 bases). Trimming shortened V by 0 bases and J by 3 bases, and 15 bases separated the two germline ends. This CDR3 comprises 16 residues. Germline CDR1 LGHDT, CDR2 YNNKEL (reference sequence). CDR3 coding DNA: TGTGCCAGCAGCCAAGAATCCGTCGGGGTTGTCTACGAGCAGTACTTC. Translating gives CASSQESVGVVYEQYF.

This chain connects TRBV6-5 to TRBJ2-7, with 7 bases aligning to TRBD2. The CDR3 has 13 amino acids. Trimming cost V 7 bases and J 2 bases; bases outside gene matches: 5. CDR1 and CDR2 from the germline V gene are MNHEY and SVGAGI. CDR3 sequence: CASNPGTTYEQYF. In DNA form, the CDR3 reads TGTGCCAGCAATCCCGGGACTACCTACGAGCAGTACTTC.

V gene TRBV28 combines with J gene TRBJ2-7; TRBD1 agrees at 8 bases. Per germline, CDR1 MDHEN and CDR2 SYDVKM. J gave up 1 base and V 3 bases, and 5 bases lay outside the gene matches. This CDR3 is built from 15 residues. Here the CDR3 DNA reads TGTGCCAGCAGTTTCCCTCGACAGGGGTCCTACGAGCAGTACTTC. Translated, it gives CASSFPRQGSYEQYF.

This chain links TRBV28 with TRBJ2-7; D is unclear. This CDR3 is built from 12 residues. V was shortened by 6 bases and J by 2 bases, with 8 bases between the two germline ends. Germline assignment: CDR1 MDHEN and CDR2 SYDVKM. The CDR3 DNA is TGTGCCAGCAGACACAGTACCTACGAGCAGTACTTC. It codes for CASRHSTYEQYF.

The genes are TRBV6-1 and TRBJ2-6; D remains unclear. The germline gives CDR1 MNHNS, CDR2 SASEGT. The CDR3 runs to 17 residues. V was trimmed by 1 base and J by 0 bases, leaving 10 bases between them. The chain's CDR3 is CASSEVIGSSGANVLTF. CDR3 nucleotide sequence: TGTGCCAGCAGTGAAGTGATTGGTAGCTCTGGGGCCAACGTCCTGACTTTC.

The gene calls are TRBV6-5 and TRBJ2-2, with a weak D call TRBD2 (5 bases). V dropped 2 bases and J dropped 2 bases, with 12 bases sitting between them. The CDR3 is made up of 16 amino acids. The germline V gene encodes CDR1 MNHEY and CDR2 SVGAGI. The CDR3 loop is CASSYRLAGNTGELFF. CDR3 nucleotide sequence: TGTGCCAGCAGTTACCGTCTTGCGGGCAACACCGGGGAGCTGTTTTTT.

The V and J genes are TRBV3-1 (or the pseudogene TRBV3-2) and TRBJ2-7; 8 bases are shared with TRBD1. Looked up from germline, CDR1 is LGHDT and CDR2 is YNNKEL (reference sequence). The V gene end was trimmed by 1 base and the J gene end by 1 base; junction bases not matched to a gene: 6. This CDR3 is 16 amino acids long. The CDR3 coding sequence is TGTGCCAGCAGCCAAGTAGGACAGGGATATTCCTACGAGCAGTACTTC. Translation: CASSQVGQGYSYEQYF.

V gene TRBV7-9 combines with J gene TRBJ2-2; 9 nucleotides line up with TRBD2. The trim removed 4 bases at V and 0 bases at J, leaving 3 bases unmatched. This CDR3 is 16 amino acids long. Per the germline V gene, CDR1 is SEHNR and CDR2 is FQNEAQ (reference sequence). The DNA of the CDR3 is TGTGCCAGCAGCTCCGTAGCGGGGGCGAACACCGGGGAGCTGTTTTTT. Translation gives CASSSVAGANTGELFF.

The chain joins TRBV24-1 to TRBJ2-1; no reliable D call. The V and J ends lost 1 base and 6 bases respectively, with 9 bases between them. CDR3 length: 14 residues. From germline, CDR1 is KGHDR and CDR2 SFDVKD. CDR3 region: CATSDFLVSNEQFF. The CDR3 DNA reads as TGTGCCACCAGTGATTTTCTAGTTTCCAATGAGCAGTTCTTC.

This clone occurred once. The chain employs TRBV2 and TRBJ2-3; D possibly corresponds to TRBD2 (6 bases). Deletions cut 6 bases from V and 1 base from J, with 14 bases between. The CDR3 spans 15 residues. Looked up from germline, CDR1 is SNHLY and CDR2 is FYNNEI. CDR3 in DNA: TGTGCCAGCAGCGAGACCAGGAGGGGCACAGATACGCAGTATTTT. Residues: CASSETRRGTDTQYF.

The rearrangement uses TRBV24-1 and TRBJ2-7, with 8 bases identical to TRBD2. V dropped 9 bases and J dropped 0; count of bases not matched to a gene: 9. The CDR3 has 15 amino acids. Germline V gene sequence: CDR1 KGHDR, CDR2 SFDVKD. CDR3 bases: TGTGCCACCTCACCTACTAGCGGCAACTCCTACGAGCAGTACTTC. It specifies CATSPTSGNSYEQYF.

The chain links TRBV15 to TRBJ1-1; D not certain. Per germline, CDR1 LNHNV and CDR2 YYDKDF (reference sequence). Trimming took off 5 bases at V and 3 bases at J, with 13 bases between the two ends. This CDR3 has 14 residues. CDR3 sequence (DNA): TGTGCCACCAGCCCCCGAGCCCCTCACACTGAAGCTTTCTTT. This gives the protein CATSPRAPHTEAFF.

This clone was found a few times. This sequence joins TRBV28 and TRBJ1-4, with 9 bases aligning to TRBD1. The J segment lost 8 bases and the V segment lost 6 bases, leaving 7 bases of the junction unmatched. CDR1 MDHEN and CDR2 SYDVKM come from the germline V gene. The CDR3 is 14 residues long. CDR3: CASSLDRGREKLFF. DNA for the CDR3: TGTGCCAGCAGCCTGGACAGGGGACGGGAAAAACTGTTTTTT.

The J gene is TRBJ1-1, the V gene TRBV5-1, with TRBD1 matching over 7 bases. Germline loops: CDR1 SGHRS, CDR2 YFSETQ. The CDR3 runs to 13 residues. Trimming took 4 bases from V and 4 from J; bases not matched to a gene: 4. This chain's CDR3 is CASSIDRATEAFF. The CDR3 DNA sequence: TGCGCCAGCAGCATCGACAGGGCCACTGAAGCTTTCTTT.

The chain couples TRBV19 to TRBJ2-3; TRBD1 agrees at 7 bases. J gave up 1 base and V 3 bases, and 4 bases lay outside the gene matches. The CDR3 contains 15 residues. Germline lookup yields CDR1 LNHDA and CDR2 SQIVND (reference sequence). The CDR3, as DNA: TGTGCCAGTAGTATGGGACAGCTCCGCACAGATACGCAGTATTTT. It encodes CASSMGQLRTDTQYF.

The V call is TRBV7-6, the J call TRBJ2-1, with 12 positions matching TRBD1. CDR3 length: 19 residues. Germline trimming cut 2 bases from V and 0 bases from J; bases unmatched to any gene: 8. CDR1 is SGHVS, CDR2 FNYEAQ, per germline. This CDR3 reads CASSLRGQGAISSYNEQFF. The CDR3 coding sequence is TGTGCCAGCAGCTTAAGGGGACAGGGGGCCATTAGCTCCTACAATGAGCAGTTCTTC.

J is TRBJ2-3 and V is TRBV15; 7 positions agree with TRBD1. With 0 bases clipped from V and 4 bases from J, the junction kept 1 base outside the gene matches. The CDR3 extends over 14 amino acids. Per germline, CDR1 LNHNV and CDR2 YYDKDF (reference sequence). CDR3 in DNA: TGTGCCACCAGCAGAGACAGGGGGTCAGATACGCAGTATTTT. It specifies CATSRDRGSDTQYF.

This chain links TRBV24-1 with TRBJ2-5; D call uncertain. This CDR3 has 15 residues. Germline CDR1 is KGHDR and CDR2 is SFDVKD. V was clipped by 0 bases and J by 5 bases, with 12 bases between them. The CDR3 DNA sequence: TGTGCCACCAGTGATTTGCGTGGGCAGAAGGAGACCCAGTACTTC. This gives the protein CATSDLRGQKETQYF.

The rearrangement uses TRBV27 and TRBJ2-3; TRBD2 matches 10 bases. Germline CDR1 reads MNHEY; CDR2 reads SMNVEV (reference sequence). The CDR3 covers 13 residues. The ends lost 7 bases at V and 6 bases at J; junction bases unmatched: 4. The CDR3 sequence is CASTGLARDTQYF. CDR3 nucleotides: TGTGCCAGCACGGGACTAGCGAGGGATACGCAGTATTTT.

The chain has TRBV12-2 and TRBJ2-2; TRBD2, the D gene given by the table, was not confirmed from the DNA. TRBV12-2 is designated a pseudogene. The CDR3 is 16 amino acids. CDR3 coding DNA: TGTGCAAGTCGCACGAGTCCTAGCGGGAACACCGGGGAGCTGTTTTTT. This sequence encodes CASRTSPSGNTGELFF.

This chain joins TRBV6-6 and TRBJ2-1; D perhaps matches TRBD2 (5 bases). The CDR3 is made up of 16 amino acids. Trimming removed 0 bases from V and 8 bases from J, with 17 bases in between. The germline gives CDR1 MNHNY, CDR2 SVGAGI (reference sequence). CDR3 sequence reads: CASSYSRGRSSDEQFF. The CDR3 DNA is TGTGCCAGCAGTTACTCGCGCGGTCGGAGTAGCGATGAGCAGTTCTTC.